The text below deals with one TCR beta chain. Antigen unknown. During its preparation, the TCRbeta library received unique molecular identifiers. TCRdb independently ran MiXCR on the PCR reads; one entry per CDR3 protein. This repertoire shows hundreds of thousands of distinct CDR3 sequences, about a sixth found once; its top ten account for approximately 40%. The record originates from a study of T-cell reconstitution after alpha-beta-depleted transplantation in children. Findings and caveats of the study: Roughly two months post-transplant, alpha-beta T cells reportedly originated from several hundred graft clones that had expanded. Surviving recipient T cells and thymic progenitors underlay high day-60 TCRbeta diversity in some patients. By one year post-transplant, T-cell counts and diversity largely arose from T cells that were newly produced.

The CDR3 runs to 13 residues. Germline loops: CDR1 SGHRS, CDR2 YFSETQ. The V and J ends lost 1 base and 7 bases, in that order; junction bases with no gene match: 2. The specimen comprised PBMCs, mostly from graft donor cells, sampled 360 days after TCRalphabeta/CD19-depleted stem cell transplant. V and J are TRBV5-1 and TRBJ1-1, with TRBD1 matching 9 bases. The source is a male patient under 10 years old who had a stem cell transplant for acute lymphoblastic leukemia, so the T cells may come from the graft donor. The CDR3 nucleotides read TGCGCCAGCAGCTTGCGGGACAGGGATGAAGCTTTCTTT. As protein: CASSLRDRDEAFF.